This T cell receptor beta chain originates from a study of T cells after yellow fever vaccination. TCRdb redid the calling of the 5' RACE reads with MiXCR, one entry per CDR3 protein. Among about 94,000 distinct CDR3 sequences listed, about 8.4% were seen once. Trimming cost V 6 bases and J 4 bases; bases outside gene matches: 4. This CDR3 spans 13 amino acids. Germline values: CDR1 MDHEN, CDR2 SYDVKM. This clonotype was seen a few times. The sample consisted of CD8+ T cells not binding an NS4B(214-222) dextramer, sorted from PBMCs, taken around 15 days after the first yellow fever vaccination. The clonotype originates from a man younger than 35 who received the YFV17D yellow fever vaccine. The V and J genes are TRBV28 and TRBJ2-7, with 9 positions matching TRBD1. This CDR3 is CASSGDRVYEQYF. The CDR3 region has the DNA TGTGCCAGCAGCGGGGACAGGGTATACGAGCAGTACTTC.